This TCR beta chain was sequenced in a study of T cell responses to AZD1222 COVID-19 vaccine. This clone was seen just once. Its antigen is unknown. The germline gene is not matched at one end of the junction; a read error may be the cause. Measured with immunoSEQ multiplex PCR; TCRdb has only the in-frame clones, and not every one. The table has about 150,000 clones, roughly 93% seen once. Germline V gene sequence: CDR1 LNHDA, CDR2 SQIVND (reference sequence). This CDR3 has 11 residues. Broader study findings: Spike-wide coverage was observed for vaccine-associated CD4 TCRs, with dominant responses at 160-218 and 743-854.

V usage is TRBV19 and J usage is TRBJ2-5, with D unclear. The receptor was derived from an adult in good health. The material was peripheral blood, obtained on day 0 of AZD1222 vaccination. The CDR3 here is CASSVEETQYF. The CDR3 DNA sequence: TGTGCCAGTAGTGTAGAAGAGACCCAGTACTTC.